The 29 T cell receptor beta chains below all came from one sample that was sequenced in a study of T cell repertoires in cytomegalovirus infection. Using its own MiXCR run on the reads, TCRdb lists one record per CDR3 protein. There are 350,000 to 400,000 distinct CDR3 sequences in the sample; about 35% occur only once, and roughly 12% lies in the top ten. No antigens are known for them. Sequencing used cultured PBMCs, obtained from culture after CMV antigen stimulation. The receptors come from a human donor in good health (CMV status not recorded). Some clones in this sample may be carry-over from other donors' samples.

This chain connects TRBV3-1 to TRBJ2-1, with 7 bases matching TRBD2. The CDR3 runs to 17 residues. The trim removed 0 bases at V and 11 bases at J, leaving 16 bases unmatched. Germline values: CDR1 LGHDT, CDR2 YNNKEL (reference sequence). The CDR3 DNA follows: TGTGCCAGCAGCCAAGATGAGGCTAGCGGTCCTTTCCATCAGCAGTTCTTC. Protein sequence: CASSQDEASGPFHQQFF.

V and J are TRBV27 and TRBJ1-2; D perhaps matches TRBD1 (5 bases). The germline V gene has CDR1 MNHEY and CDR2 SMNVEV (reference sequence). The CDR3 sequence is 14 residues long. Between the trimmed V and J ends, which lost 6 bases and 7 bases, there was a span of 18 bases. The CDR3 spells CASSRRGGVGGYTF. In DNA form, the CDR3 reads TGTGCCAGCAGCCGACGGGGAGGGGTTGGTGGCTACACCTTC.

This clonotype came up a few times. V usage is TRBV20-1 and J usage is TRBJ1-2; perhaps TRBD1 as D (5 bases). Germline CDR1 DFQATT, CDR2 SNEGSKA (reference sequence). The CDR3 sequence is 12 residues long. V dropped 0 bases and J dropped 8 bases, with 10 bases sitting between them. This CDR3 reads CSAREDTVGYTF. The CDR3 nucleotides are TGCAGTGCTAGAGAGGACACCGTGGGCTACACCTTC.

This chain links TRBV28 with TRBJ2-1; 11 bases agree with TRBD2. Germline V CDR1 and CDR2: MDHEN, SYDVKM. The CDR3 runs 15 residues. The trim removed 5 bases at V and 5 bases at J, leaving 5 bases unmatched. DNA for the CDR3: TGTGCCAGCAGTAGAGGGACTAGCGGTGACAATGAGCAGTTCTTC. Residues: CASSRGTSGDNEQFF.

This chain uses TRBV7-2 with TRBJ2-7; 10 bases map to TRBD2. CDR3 length equals 16 residues. Trimming removed 2 bases from V and 3 bases from J; junction bases left unmatched: 7. The germline V gene has CDR1 SGHTA and CDR2 FQGNSA. CDR3 sequence: CASSLSRLAGVYEQYF. The CDR3 DNA reads as TGTGCCAGCAGCTTAAGCCGTCTAGCGGGAGTCTACGAGCAGTACTTC.

This clonotype was found a few times. This chain joins TRBV19 and TRBJ2-5, with a weak D call TRBD1 (5 bases). The CDR3 extends over 14 amino acids. Deletions cut 1 base from V and 1 base from J, with 7 bases between. Germline values: CDR1 LNHDA, CDR2 SQIVND (reference sequence). The CDR3 region has the DNA TGTGCCAGTAGTATAGGGGGCAGCCAAGAGACCCAGTACTTC. Translation: CASSIGGSQETQYF.

This clonotype has only a few counts. This rearrangement joins TRBV12-3 or TRBV12-4 to TRBJ1-3; the D is unclear. Trimming took off 5 bases at V and 4 bases at J, with 9 bases between the two ends. The CDR3 length is 13 residues. The DNA for the CDR3 is TGTGCCAGCAGTCTCTGGGTGGGAAACACCATATATTTT. It encodes CASSLWVGNTIYF.

At least ten counts were recorded for this clonotype. This chain uses TRBV28 with TRBJ1-1, with D unresolved. This CDR3 has 19 amino acids. Germline CDR1 is MDHEN and CDR2 is SYDVKM. V was pared by 5 bases and J by 1 base, with 26 bases between. This CDR3 is CASSPSRAIRSPQNTEAFF. The CDR3, as DNA: TGTGCCAGCAGTCCCTCACGGGCCATAAGGTCCCCACAGAACACTGAAGCTTTCTTT.

The chain links TRBV7-2 to TRBJ1-1, with 8 bases lining up with TRBD1. Germline V gives CDR1 SGHTA, CDR2 FQGNSA. V lost 2 bases, J lost 10 bases, and 6 bases stayed unmatched. CDR3 length equals 13 residues. The CDR3 region is CASSLPGGQRAFF. DNA of the CDR3: TGTGCCAGCAGCTTACCAGGGGGCCAGAGAGCTTTCTTT.

V is TRBV4-2 and J is TRBJ2-1; 11 nucleotides match TRBD1. The CDR3 is 14 residues long. Unmatched junction bases numbered 6, after V lost 10 bases and J lost 4 bases. Per the germline V gene, CDR1 is LGHNA and CDR2 is YNFKEQ. The CDR3 loop is CATGGQGAYNEQFF. The CDR3 DNA reads TGTGCCACCGGCGGACAGGGGGCTTACAATGAGCAGTTCTTC.

Ten or more counts support this clonotype. CDR3 sequence reads: CASSLNGGQGLTEAFF. The CDR3 DNA reads as TGTGCCAGCAGCTTGAACGGGGGACAGGGCCTCACTGAAGCTTTCTTT. This rearrangement joins TRBV11-2 to TRBJ1-1; 9 nucleotides match TRBD1. The V and J ends lost 3 bases and 4 bases, in that order; junction bases with no gene match: 9. CDR1 is SGHAT and CDR2 is FQNNGV in the germline V gene. The CDR3 spans 16 residues.

This chain uses TRBV6-2 or TRBV6-3 with TRBJ2-2, with TRBD1 matching over 9 bases. The CDR3 runs 15 residues. Trimming cost V 5 bases and J 2 bases; bases outside gene matches: 3. Germline CDR1 reads MNHEY; CDR2 reads SVGEGT. The chain's CDR3 is CASSPGQGNTGELFF. CDR3 coding DNA: TGTGCCAGCAGTCCGGGACAGGGAAACACCGGGGAGCTGTTTTTT.

This clonotype was seen a few times. This chain links TRBV6-1 with TRBJ1-2; a weak D match, TRBD1 (5 bases). V lost 5 bases and J lost 0, with 19 bases in between. Per the germline V gene, CDR1 is MNHNS and CDR2 is SASEGT. This CDR3 spans 17 amino acids. The CDR3 here is CASSSQGGGEANYGYTF. The CDR3 DNA follows: TGTGCCAGCAGTTCCCAGGGCGGGGGGGAAGCTAACTATGGCTACACCTTC.

This clonotype was seen more than once but under ten times. The genes are TRBV19 and TRBJ2-7; perhaps TRBD1 as D (6 bases). Trimming left V 3 bases short and J 4 bases short, with 13 bases between. The CDR3 runs 14 residues. CDR1 is LNHDA and CDR2 is SQIVND in the germline V gene (reference sequence). The CDR3 region has the DNA TGTGCCAGTAGTATCGAACAGGGAAAGTACGAGCAGTACTTC. Protein product: CASSIEQGKYEQYF.

The V and J genes are TRBV12-5 and TRBJ2-1; D is possibly TRBD2 (5 bases). Trimming shortened V by 3 bases and J by 4 bases, and 7 bases separated the two germline ends. Germline V lookup: CDR1 LGHNT, CDR2 FRNRAP. This CDR3 has 13 residues. The CDR3 here is CASGLTSYNEQFF. The CDR3 DNA follows: TGTGCTAGTGGTTTAACTAGTTACAATGAGCAGTTCTTC.

The rearrangement uses TRBV6-6 and TRBJ1-2, with TRBD1 matching over 9 bases. CDR3 size: 13 residues. CDR1 and CDR2 (germline): MNHNY, SVGAGI (reference sequence). The J segment lost 8 bases and the V segment lost 1 base, leaving 2 bases of the junction unmatched. CDR3 sequence: CASSYWTGAGYTF. The DNA of the CDR3 is TGTGCCAGCAGTTACTGGACAGGGGCCGGCTACACCTTC.

The chain has TRBV6-6 and TRBJ1-2; unclear D gene. The CDR3 covers 15 residues. CDR1 is MNHNY and CDR2 is SVGAGI in the germline V gene (reference sequence). Trimming removed 5 bases at V and 6 bases at J, with 19 bases between. CDR3 in DNA: TGTGCCAGCAGTCCCACCGCTGGCGTTTCCGATGGCTACACCTTC. Encoded protein: CASSPTAGVSDGYTF.

The chain recombines TRBV6-2 or TRBV6-3 with TRBJ2-7; D perhaps matches TRBD2 (5 bases). The V gene lost 6 bases and the J gene lost 2 bases, with 14 bases spanning the gap. In germline, CDR1 is MNHEY, CDR2 SVGEGT. This CDR3 is 14 amino acids long. CDR3 protein: CASSFSPGTYEQYV. The CDR3 DNA sequence: TGTGCCAGCAGCTTCTCCCCCGGGACCTACGAGCAGTACGTC.

The rearrangement joins TRBV4-1 to TRBJ1-5, with D tentatively TRBD1 (6 bases). Looked up from germline, CDR1 is MGHRA and CDR2 is YSYEKL. The germline V and J ends were trimmed by 1 base and 0 bases, with 10 bases remaining between them. The CDR3 length is 16 residues. CDR3 bases: TGCGCCAGCAGCCAAGGGGGGGCGAATAGCAATCAGCCCCAGCATTTT. This codes for CASSQGGANSNQPQHF.

This clonotype was counted at least ten times. The chain combines TRBV7-2 with TRBJ1-1; no clear D gene. Per germline, CDR1 SGHTA and CDR2 FQGNSA. This CDR3 is 13 amino acids long. V lost 1 base and J lost 9, with 12 bases in between. The CDR3 sequence is CASSLVGQPKAFF. CDR3 bases: TGTGCCAGCAGCTTAGTCGGGCAGCCAAAAGCTTTCTTT.

In this sample, this clonotype turned up a few times. This chain uses TRBV25-1 with TRBJ2-7; D gene ambiguous. Germline V CDR1 and CDR2: MGHDK, SYGVNS. The ends were cut back, 7 bases at V and 0 bases at J, with 16 bases in the middle. The CDR3 consists of 15 residues. The CDR3 DNA sequence: TGTGCCAGCAAAGAAGTTTGGCGGAGCTCCTACGAGCAGTACGTC. Translation gives CASKEVWRSSYEQYV.

V gene TRBV5-1 combines with J gene TRBJ2-3; D remains ambiguous. This CDR3 has 13 amino acids. V was pared by 4 bases and J by 2 bases, with 8 bases between. The germline CDR1 and CDR2 sequences are SGHRS and YFSETQ. DNA for the CDR3: TGCGCCAGCAGCACAGTTCCCACAGATACGCAGTATTTT. It codes for CASSTVPTDTQYF.

In its sample, this clonotype was seen a few times. The chain uses TRBV28 and TRBJ1-2, with a possible D match to TRBD1 (5 bases). V gave up 7 bases and J gave up 2 bases, with 8 bases separating them. The CDR3 loop spans 12 amino acids. Germline values: CDR1 MDHEN, CDR2 SYDVKM. CDR3 sequence (DNA): TGTGCCAGCAAATGGGGGAACTATGGCTACACCTTC. It yields the protein CASKWGNYGYTF.

This chain connects TRBV7-4 to TRBJ2-7, with TRBD2 identical over 7 bases. After removal of 5 bases from V and 4 bases from J, the junction contained 11 bases not matched to a gene. This CDR3 has 15 residues. CDR1 and CDR2 from the germline V gene are SGHVT and SQSDAQ. CDR3 DNA: TGTGCCAGCAGCCCGACTAGCTCAACTCCTTACGAGCAGTACGTC. Its translation: CASSPTSSTPYEQYV.

V gene TRBV12-3 or TRBV12-4 combines with J gene TRBJ2-5; D is perhaps TRBD1 (5 bases). CDR3 length: 14 residues. Trimming left V 5 bases short and J 1 base short, with 11 bases between. CDR3 in DNA: TGTGCCAGCAGTCCGCCAGGGATCCAAGAGACCCAGTACTTC. It translates to CASSPPGIQETQYF.

This clonotype appeared a few times. V is TRBV19 and J is TRBJ2-5, with 7 nucleotides matching TRBD2. The CDR3 loop spans 14 amino acids. The ends lost 1 base at V and 5 bases at J; junction bases unmatched: 4. CDR1 and CDR2 from the germline V gene are LNHDA and SQIVND (reference sequence). CDR3 sequence: CASSIGGGSETQYF. CDR3 nucleotide sequence: TGTGCCAGTAGTATAGGGGGCGGGAGTGAGACCCAGTACTTC.

The chain employs TRBV18 and TRBJ2-1; either TRBD1 or TRBD2 may fit D (5 bases each). V was pared by 1 base and J by 3 bases, with 13 bases between. CDR1 and CDR2 (germline): KGHSH, LQKENI. This CDR3 contains 16 residues. CDR3 bases: TGTGCCAGCTCACCACTCGAGGGGTCGTACTACAATGAGCAGTTCTTC. As protein: CASSPLEGSYYNEQFF.

The CDR3: CSAIGTSGRLDEQFF. For the CDR3, the DNA is TGCAGTGCTATTGGGACTAGCGGGAGGCTAGATGAGCAGTTCTTC. The chain employs TRBV20-1 and TRBJ2-1; 15 nucleotides align to TRBD2. This CDR3 has 15 residues. Per germline, CDR1 DFQATT and CDR2 SNEGSKA (reference sequence). Unmatched junction bases numbered 6, after V lost 4 bases and J lost 8 bases.

The J gene is TRBJ2-7, the V gene TRBV4-3, with D possibly being TRBD2 (5 bases). With 0 bases removed from V and 6 bases from J, the gap between germline ends came to 15 bases. This CDR3 spans 15 amino acids. Germline V gives CDR1 LGHNA, CDR2 YSLEER. This CDR3 is CASSQDSRGSPEQYF. The CDR3 nucleotides read TGCGCCAGCAGCCAAGATTCGCGAGGGAGTCCCGAGCAGTACTTC.